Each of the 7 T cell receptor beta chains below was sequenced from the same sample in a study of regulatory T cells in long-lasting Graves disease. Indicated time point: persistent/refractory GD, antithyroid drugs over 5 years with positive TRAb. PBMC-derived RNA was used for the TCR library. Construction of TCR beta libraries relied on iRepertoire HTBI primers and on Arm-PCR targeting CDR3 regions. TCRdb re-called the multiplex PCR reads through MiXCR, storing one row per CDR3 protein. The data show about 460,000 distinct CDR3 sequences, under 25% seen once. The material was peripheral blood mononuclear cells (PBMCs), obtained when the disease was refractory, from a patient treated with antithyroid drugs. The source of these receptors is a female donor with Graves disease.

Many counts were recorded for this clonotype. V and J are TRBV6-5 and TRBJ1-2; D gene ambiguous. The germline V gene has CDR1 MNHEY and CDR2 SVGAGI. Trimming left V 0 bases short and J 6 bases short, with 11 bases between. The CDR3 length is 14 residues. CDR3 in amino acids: CASSYSSTVDGYTF. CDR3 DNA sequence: TGTGCCAGCAGTTACTCGTCTACGGTCGATGGCTACACCTTC.

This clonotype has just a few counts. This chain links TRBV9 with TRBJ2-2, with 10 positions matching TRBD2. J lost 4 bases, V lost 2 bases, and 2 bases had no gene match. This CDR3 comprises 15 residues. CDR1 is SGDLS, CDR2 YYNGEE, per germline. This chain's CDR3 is CASSVSSGGTGELFF. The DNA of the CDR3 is TGTGCCAGCAGCGTCTCTAGCGGGGGCACCGGGGAGCTGTTTTTT.

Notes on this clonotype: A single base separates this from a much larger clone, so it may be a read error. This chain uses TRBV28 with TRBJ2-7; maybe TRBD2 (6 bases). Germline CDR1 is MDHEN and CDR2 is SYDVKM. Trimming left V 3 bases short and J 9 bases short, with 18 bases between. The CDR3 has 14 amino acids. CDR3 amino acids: CASSLDAGRGGQYF. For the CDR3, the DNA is TGTGCCAGCAGTTTGGACGCGGGAAGGGGCGGGCAGTACTTC.

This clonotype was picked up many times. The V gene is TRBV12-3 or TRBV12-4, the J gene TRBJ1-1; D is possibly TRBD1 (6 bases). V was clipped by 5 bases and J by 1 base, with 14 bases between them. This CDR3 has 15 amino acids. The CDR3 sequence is CASSSQGGRNTEAFF. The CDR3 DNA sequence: TGTGCCAGCAGTAGCCAAGGGGGAAGGAACACTGAAGCTTTCTTT.

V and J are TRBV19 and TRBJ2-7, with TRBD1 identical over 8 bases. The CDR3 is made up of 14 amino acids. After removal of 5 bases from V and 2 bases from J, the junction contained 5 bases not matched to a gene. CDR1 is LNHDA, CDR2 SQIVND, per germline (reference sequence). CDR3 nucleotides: TGTGCCAGTAGTCAGGGGGCTAGTACCTACGAGCAGTACTTC. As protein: CASSQGASTYEQYF.

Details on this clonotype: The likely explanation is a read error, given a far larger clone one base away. CDR3 nucleotide sequence: TGTGCCAGCGCCCTGGGACTAGCGGGGCAAGAGACCCAGTACTTC. This gives the protein CASALGLAGQETQYF. The V gene is TRBV6-1, the J gene TRBJ2-5; 13 bases map to TRBD2. V lost 8 bases, J lost 2 bases, and 5 bases stayed unmatched. CDR1 is MNHNS, CDR2 SASEGT, per germline. The CDR3 sequence is 15 residues long.

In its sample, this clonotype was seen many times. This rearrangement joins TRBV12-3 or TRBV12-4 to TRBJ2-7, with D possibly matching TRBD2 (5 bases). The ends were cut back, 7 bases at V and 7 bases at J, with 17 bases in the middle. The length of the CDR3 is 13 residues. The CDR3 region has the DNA TGTGCCAGCAAGAGGACTCTTACTGCGGAGCAGTACTTC. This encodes CASKRTLTAEQYF.